This T cell receptor (beta chain) came from a study of T cell responses to AZD1222 COVID-19 vaccine. Germline V CDR1 and CDR2: LNHDA, SQIVND (reference sequence). The CDR3 has 17 residues. Trimming removed 2 bases at V and 1 base at J, with 17 bases between. Regarding the study as a whole: Among those given AZD1222, only five or six were seropositive at baseline.

With respect to this clone: Its antigen is unknown.

TCRdb keeps only in-frame clones here, not all; method: immunoSEQ multiplex PCR. The sample carries about 180,000 clones, 85% to 90% recorded once. The chain uses TRBV19 and TRBJ1-1; no clear D gene. This TCR derives from an adult in good health. The input for sequencing was peripheral blood, taken on day 0 of AZD1222 vaccination. The CDR3, as DNA: TGTGCCAGTAGTATAATCGCCGTTCGGGGATGGAACACTGAAGCTTTCTTT. Its translation: CASSIIAVRGWNTEAFF.